A selection of T cell receptor beta chains follows, all from one sample in a study of cytomegalovirus exposure and HLA in healthy donors. Generated by immunoSEQ multiplex PCR, the TCRdb table keeps only in-frame clones and is missing some. Its table records around 70,000 clones. The sample taken for sequencing was PBMCs. The receptors come from a female donor in good health and CMV-seropositive. The CDR3 runs from the conserved cysteine through the conserved F or W. A D gene is named only where the DNA matches it firmly.

d_gene | j_gene | v_gene | CDR3nt | CDR3aa
TRBD1 | TRBJ1-2 | TRBV10-3 | TGTGCCATCAGTGCGGGACAGGGAAGTGATGGCTACACCTTC | CAISAGQGSDGYTF
. | TRBJ1-1 | TRBV18 | TGTGCCAGCTCAGAGAAAGTGAACACTGAAGCTTTCTTT | CASSEKVNTEAFF
. | TRBJ1-2 | TRBV5-5 | TGTGCCAGCAGCCGTCTGGGACAAGTCCCCAATGGCTACACCTTC | CASSRLGQVPNGYTF
. | TRBJ1-6 | TRBV19 | TGTGCCAGTAGTACAACAGCTTATAATTCACCCCTCCACTTT | CASSTTAYNSPLHF
TRBD1 | TRBJ1-2 | TRBV4-2 | TGTGCCAGCAGCCAAGATCCTCCCACCAGGGACAGCCTTTATGGCTACACCTTC | CASSQDPPTRDSLYGYTF
TRBD2 | TRBJ2-2 | TRBV28 | TGTGCCAGCAGTCCCACTCCTTCACTAGCGGGGGTAACCGGGGAGCTGTTTTTT | CASSPTPSLAGVTGELFF
. | TRBJ2-5 | TRBV10-3 | TGTGCCATCAGTGTTAGGGACACCCAAGAGACCCAGTACTTC | CAISVRDTQETQYF
TRBD2 | TRBJ2-1 | TRBV6-5 | TGTGCCAGCAGTTACATAATAGCGGGGGAATACAATGAGCAGTTCTTC | CASSYIIAGEYNEQFF
TRBD1 | TRBJ1-5 | TRBV25-1 | TGTGCCAGCAGTGAGTCCGGGACAGGGATTCAGCCCCAGCATTTT | CASSESGTGIQPQHF
TRBD1 | TRBJ1-5 | TRBV7-8 | TGTGCCAGCAGTTCCCATCCCCGACGGACAGGGTGGAAGCCCCAGCATTTT | CASSSHPRRTGWKPQHF
TRBD2 | TRBJ2-3 | TRBV4-2 | TGTGCCAGCAGCCAAGCGGGTCCCCAGCGGGGGGGCTTCGGCGCAGATACGCAGTATTTT | CASSQAGPQRGGFGADTQYF
. | TRBJ1-2 | TRBV4-1 | TGCGCCAGCAGCCAAGATTGGGCAGGGGCGGATGGCTACACCTTC | CASSQDWAGADGYTF
TRBD1 | TRBJ2-5 | TRBV28 | TGTGCCAGCAACCGGGACAGTATGCAAGAGACCCAGTACTTC | CASNRDSMQETQYF
TRBD2 | TRBJ2-7 | TRBV20-1 | TGCAGTGCTAGAACGGGGGGGGAGCAGTACTTC | CSARTGGEQYF
TRBD2 | TRBJ2-3 | TRBV4-1 | TGCGCCAGCAGCCAAACCTTAGCCGGGACTAGCGAAAGGGATACGCAGTATTTT | CASSQTLAGTSERDTQYF
. | TRBJ2-2 | TRBV30 | TGTGCCTGGAAGCAAGTCGGGAGTACCGGGGAGCTGTTTTTT | CAWKQVGSTGELFF
. | TRBJ1-1 | TRBV18 | TGTGCCAGCTCACCACGGGGAGAGAACACTGAAGCTTTCTTT | CASSPRGENTEAFF
TRBD1 | TRBJ2-7 | TRBV5-8 | TGTGCCAGCAGGAACCGGGACAGGGGCTTCGTAGAGCAGTACTTC | CASRNRDRGFVEQYF
. | TRBJ1-3 | TRBV18 | TGTGCCAGCTCACCACCATTACAGGCTACCTCTGGAAACACCATATATTTT | CASSPPLQATSGNTIYF
TRBD1 | TRBJ1-2 | TRBV6-5 | TGTGCCAGCAGTTACTCGAGGACAGGGGACTATGGCTACACCTTC | CASSYSRTGDYGYTF
TRBD1 | TRBJ2-1 | TRBV6-5 | TGTGCCAGCAGCCGACCGGGACAGGGAGACGATGAGCAGTTCTTC | CASSRPGQGDDEQFF
. | TRBJ2-7 | TRBV5-4 | TGTGCCAGCAGCCCGGTGGCAGGGTTAACCTACGAGCAGTACTTC | CASSPVAGLTYEQYF
TRBD1 | TRBJ1-5 | TRBV5-1 | TGCGCCAGCAGCTTAGGGGACAGGGTGGGCAATCAGCCCCAGCATTTT | CASSLGDRVGNQPQHF
. | TRBJ2-7 | TRBV14 | TGTGCCAGCAGCCCAGGCCAGGGGCAGTACTTC | CASSPGQGQYF
TRBD1 | TRBJ2-1 | TRBV19 | TGTGCCAGTAGCCATGGGACAGGGGGGTACAATGAGCAGTTCTTC | CASSHGTGGYNEQFF